Shown below are 3 T cell receptor beta chains from a single sample sequenced in a study of a mutant IDH1 vaccine in newly diagnosed glioma. Sequencing used immunoSEQ multiplex PCR; TCRdb keeps in-frame clones, though not all of them. Here the sample spans around 78,000 clones, more than 85% being singletons. Time point denoted: week 5, during vaccination. The study gave 300 ug of mutant IDH1 20-mer peptide per vaccine dose, with topical imiquimod. The antigens these receptors bind are not known. The sequences come from PBMCs, collected from a glioma patient whose treatment included an IDH1 peptide vaccine. These receptors were taken from a woman between 50 and 59 years old with glioma.

This clone has only a few counts. V and J are TRBV6-1 and TRBJ2-7, with 7 positions matching TRBD1. Germline CDR1 MNHNS, CDR2 SASEGT. The ends lost 1 base at V and 0 bases at J; junction bases unmatched: 0. This CDR3 region has 14 residues. The CDR3 here is CASSEGDSSYEQYF. CDR3 in DNA: TGTGCCAGCAGTGAAGGGGACAGCTCCTACGAGCAGTACTTC.

This chain uses TRBV5-1 with TRBJ2-5; weak D call: TRBD1 (5 bases). The CDR3 loop spans 14 amino acids. Germline V gives CDR1 SGHRS, CDR2 YFSETQ. The germline V and J ends were trimmed by 3 bases and 2 bases, with 11 bases remaining between them. The CDR3 spells CASSSRQQQETQYF. DNA of the CDR3: TGCGCCAGCAGCTCGCGACAGCAACAAGAGACCCAGTACTTC.

J is TRBJ2-1 and V is TRBV2; D gene uncertain. The ends were cut back, 6 bases at V and 7 bases at J, with 7 bases in the middle. The CDR3 has 11 residues. CDR1 SNHLY and CDR2 FYNNEI come from the germline V gene. This chain's CDR3 is CASSVWNEQFF. The CDR3 DNA reads TGTGCCAGCAGCGTATGGAATGAGCAGTTCTTC.